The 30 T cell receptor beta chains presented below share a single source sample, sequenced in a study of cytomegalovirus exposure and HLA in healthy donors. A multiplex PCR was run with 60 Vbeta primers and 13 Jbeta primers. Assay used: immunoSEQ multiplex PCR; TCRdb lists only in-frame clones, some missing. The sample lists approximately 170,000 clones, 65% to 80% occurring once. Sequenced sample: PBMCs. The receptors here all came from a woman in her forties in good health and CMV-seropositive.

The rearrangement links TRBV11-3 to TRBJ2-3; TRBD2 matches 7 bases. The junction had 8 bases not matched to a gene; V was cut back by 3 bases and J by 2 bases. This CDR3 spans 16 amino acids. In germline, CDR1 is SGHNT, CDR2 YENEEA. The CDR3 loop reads CASSFGSSGYTDTQYF. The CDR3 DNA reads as TGTGCCAGCAGCTTTGGTTCTAGCGGATACACAGATACGCAGTATTTT.

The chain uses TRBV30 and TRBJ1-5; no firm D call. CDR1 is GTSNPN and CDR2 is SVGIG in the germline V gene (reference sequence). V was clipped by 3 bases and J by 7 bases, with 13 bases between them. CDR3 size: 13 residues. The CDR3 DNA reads TGTGCCTGGAGCGTGCGGGAAGCCCAGCCCCAGCATTTT. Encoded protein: CAWSVREAQPQHF.

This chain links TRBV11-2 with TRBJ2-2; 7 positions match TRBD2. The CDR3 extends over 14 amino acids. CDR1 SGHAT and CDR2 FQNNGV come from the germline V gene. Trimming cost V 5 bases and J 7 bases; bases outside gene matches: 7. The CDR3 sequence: CASSRTSAVGELFF. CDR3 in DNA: TGTGCCAGCAGCCGAACTAGCGCGGTCGGGGAGCTGTTTTTT.

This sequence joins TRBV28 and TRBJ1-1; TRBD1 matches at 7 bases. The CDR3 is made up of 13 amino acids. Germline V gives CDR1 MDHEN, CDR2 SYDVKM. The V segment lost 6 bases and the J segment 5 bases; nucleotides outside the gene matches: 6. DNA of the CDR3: TGTGCCAGCAGGACAGGGATAAGGACTGAAGCTTTCTTT. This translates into CASRTGIRTEAFF.

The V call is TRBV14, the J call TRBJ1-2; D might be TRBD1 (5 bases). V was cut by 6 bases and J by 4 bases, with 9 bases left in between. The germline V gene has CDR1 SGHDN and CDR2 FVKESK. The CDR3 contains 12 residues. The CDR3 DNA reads TGTGCCAGCAGTCGAACAGGCTATGGCTACACCTTC. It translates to CASSRTGYGYTF.

The CDR3 sequence is CASSPKWAGNEQFF. The CDR3 coding sequence is TGTGCCAGCAGCCCCAAATGGGCGGGTAATGAGCAGTTCTTC. The rearrangement links TRBV11-2 to TRBJ2-1, with D tentatively TRBD2 (5 bases). The CDR3 loop spans 14 amino acids. From germline, CDR1 is SGHAT and CDR2 FQNNGV. Trimming pared 5 bases from V and 7 bases from J, leaving 15 bases between.

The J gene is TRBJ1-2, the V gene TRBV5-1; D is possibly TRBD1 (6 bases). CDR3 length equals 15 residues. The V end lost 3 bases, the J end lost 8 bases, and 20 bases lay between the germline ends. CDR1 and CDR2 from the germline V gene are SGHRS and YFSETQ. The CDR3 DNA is TGCGCCAGCAGCTCCGGACAGACAACGCCTAAGGGCTACACCTTC. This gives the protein CASSSGQTTPKGYTF.

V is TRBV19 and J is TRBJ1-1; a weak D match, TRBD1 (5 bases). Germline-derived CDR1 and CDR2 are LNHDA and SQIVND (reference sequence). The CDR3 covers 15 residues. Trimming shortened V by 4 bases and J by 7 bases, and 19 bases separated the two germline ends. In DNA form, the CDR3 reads TGTGCCAGTAGTAGTACCCATCTGGGGGGAGATGAAGCTTTCTTT. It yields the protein CASSSTHLGGDEAFF.

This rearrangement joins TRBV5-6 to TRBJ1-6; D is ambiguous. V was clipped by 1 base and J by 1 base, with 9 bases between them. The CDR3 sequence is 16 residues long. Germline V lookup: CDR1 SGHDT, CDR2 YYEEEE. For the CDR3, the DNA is TGTGCCAGCAGCTTGCGTACGGGGTCCTATAATTCACCCCTCCACTTT. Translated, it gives CASSLRTGSYNSPLHF. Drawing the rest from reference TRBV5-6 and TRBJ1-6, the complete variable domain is DAGVTQSPTHLIKTRGQQVTLRCSPKSGHDTVSWYQQALGQGPQFIFQYYEEEERQRGNFPDRFSGHQFPNYSSELNVNALLLGDSALYLCASSLRTGSYNSPLHFGNGTRLTVT.

The CDR3 protein is CASSLGDRVQGYTF. In DNA, the CDR3 is TGTGCCAGCAGCTTGGGGGACAGGGTGCAAGGCTACACCTTC. The V gene is TRBV5-4, the J gene TRBJ1-2; TRBD1 agrees at 9 bases. CDR3 size: 14 residues. Trimming cost V 0 bases and J 8 bases; bases outside gene matches: 5. The V gene's germline CDR1 is SGHNT and CDR2 YYREEE (reference sequence).

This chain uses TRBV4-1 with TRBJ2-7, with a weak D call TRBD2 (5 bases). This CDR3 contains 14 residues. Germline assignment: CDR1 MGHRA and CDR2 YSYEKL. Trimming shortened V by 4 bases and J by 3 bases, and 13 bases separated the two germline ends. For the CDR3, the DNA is TGCGCCAGCAGCCCCCGGATGGCGGGCTACGAGCAGTACTTC. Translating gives CASSPRMAGYEQYF.

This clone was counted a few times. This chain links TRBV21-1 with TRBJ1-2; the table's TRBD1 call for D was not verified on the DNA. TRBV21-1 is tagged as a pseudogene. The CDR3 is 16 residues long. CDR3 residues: CASSKPGQEYNYGYTF. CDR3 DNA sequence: TGTGCCAGCAGCAAACCCGGACAGGAATATAACTATGGCTACACCTTC.

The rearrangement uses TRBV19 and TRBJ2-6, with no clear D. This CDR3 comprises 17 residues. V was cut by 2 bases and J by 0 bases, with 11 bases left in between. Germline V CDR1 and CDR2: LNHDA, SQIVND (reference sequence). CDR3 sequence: CASSIPKSGSGANVLTF. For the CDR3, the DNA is TGTGCCAGTAGTATACCCAAGTCCGGCTCTGGGGCCAACGTCCTGACTTTC.

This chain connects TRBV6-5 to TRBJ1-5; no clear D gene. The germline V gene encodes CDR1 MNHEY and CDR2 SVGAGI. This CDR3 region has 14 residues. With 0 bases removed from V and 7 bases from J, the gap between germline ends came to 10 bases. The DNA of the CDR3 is TGTGCCAGCAGTTACTCCGGGTTTCGACAGCCCCAGCATTTT. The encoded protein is CASSYSGFRQPQHF.

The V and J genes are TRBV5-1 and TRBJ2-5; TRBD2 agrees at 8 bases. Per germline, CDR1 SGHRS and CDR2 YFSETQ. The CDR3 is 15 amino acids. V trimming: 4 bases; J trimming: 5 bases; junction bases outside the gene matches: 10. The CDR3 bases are TGCGCCAGCAGCCCCGGCGGCGGGGGGCGGGAGACCCAGTACTTC. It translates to CASSPGGGGRETQYF. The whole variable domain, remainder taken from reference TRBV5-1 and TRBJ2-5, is KAGVTQTPRYLIKTRGQQVTLSCSPISGHRSVSWYQQTPGQGLQFLFEYFSETQRNKGNFPGRFSGRQFSNSRSEMNVSTLELGDSALYLCASSPGGGGRETQYFGPGTRLLVL.

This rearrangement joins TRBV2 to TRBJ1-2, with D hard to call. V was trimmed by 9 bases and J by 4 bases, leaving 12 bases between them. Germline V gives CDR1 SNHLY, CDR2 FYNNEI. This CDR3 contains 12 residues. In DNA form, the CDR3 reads TGTGCCAGTGGTTCGGAGTTCTATGGCTACACCTTC. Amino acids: CASGSEFYGYTF.

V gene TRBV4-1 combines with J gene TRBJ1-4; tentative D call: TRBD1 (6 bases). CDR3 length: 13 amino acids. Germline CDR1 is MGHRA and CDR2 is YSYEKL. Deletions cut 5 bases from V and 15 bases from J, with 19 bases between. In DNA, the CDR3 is TGCGCCAGCAGCGACGTTTTCCGGGACAAATTGTTTTTT. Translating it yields CASSDVFRDKLFF.

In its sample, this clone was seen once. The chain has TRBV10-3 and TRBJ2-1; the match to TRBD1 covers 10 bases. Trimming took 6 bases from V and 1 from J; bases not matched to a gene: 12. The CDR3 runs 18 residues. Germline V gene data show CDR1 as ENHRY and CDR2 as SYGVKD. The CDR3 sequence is CAISEPDRGRASYNEQFF. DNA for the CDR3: TGTGCCATCAGCGAACCCGACAGGGGGCGGGCATCCTACAATGAGCAGTTCTTC.

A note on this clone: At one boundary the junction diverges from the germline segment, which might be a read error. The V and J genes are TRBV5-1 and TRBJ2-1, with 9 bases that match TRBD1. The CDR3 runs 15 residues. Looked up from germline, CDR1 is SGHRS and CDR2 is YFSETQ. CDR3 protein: CAGRMPGQGVDEQFF. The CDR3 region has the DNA TGCGCCGGCAGGATGCCGGGACAGGGAGTGGATGAGCAGTTCTTC.

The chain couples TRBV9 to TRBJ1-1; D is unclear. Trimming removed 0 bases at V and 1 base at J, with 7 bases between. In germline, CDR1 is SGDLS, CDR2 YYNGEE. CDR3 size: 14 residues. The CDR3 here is CASSVVRENTEAFF. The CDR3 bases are TGTGCCAGCAGCGTAGTTCGGGAGAACACTGAAGCTTTCTTT.

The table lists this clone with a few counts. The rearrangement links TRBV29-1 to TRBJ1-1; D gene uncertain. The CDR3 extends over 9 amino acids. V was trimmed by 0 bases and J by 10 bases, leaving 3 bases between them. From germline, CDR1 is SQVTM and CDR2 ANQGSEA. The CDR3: CSVEERAFF. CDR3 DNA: TGCAGCGTTGAAGAGCGAGCTTTCTTT.

CDR3 loop: CASSQDIRGRAFF. CDR3 coding DNA: TGTGCCAGCAGCCAAGATATAAGGGGTCGGGCTTTCTTT. The V call is TRBV14, the J call TRBJ1-1; possible D gene TRBD1, 5 bases. The V gene's germline CDR1 is SGHDN and CDR2 FVKESK. Trimming took 0 bases from V and 11 from J, leaving 13 bases between them. This CDR3 contains 13 residues.

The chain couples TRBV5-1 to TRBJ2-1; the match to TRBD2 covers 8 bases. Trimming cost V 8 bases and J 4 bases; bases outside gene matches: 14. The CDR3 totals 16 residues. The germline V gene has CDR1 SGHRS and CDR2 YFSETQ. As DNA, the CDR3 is TGCGCCAGTGAGCGGGGGAAAACATCTTCTTACAATGAGCAGTTCTTC. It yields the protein CASERGKTSSYNEQFF.

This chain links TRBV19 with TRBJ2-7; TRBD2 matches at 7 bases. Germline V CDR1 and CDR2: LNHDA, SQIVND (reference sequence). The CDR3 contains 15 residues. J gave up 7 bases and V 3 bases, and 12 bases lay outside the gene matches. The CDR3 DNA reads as TGTGCCAGTAGTATTGCCGGCCGGGGGAGGGAGGAGCAGTACTTC. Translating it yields CASSIAGRGREEQYF.

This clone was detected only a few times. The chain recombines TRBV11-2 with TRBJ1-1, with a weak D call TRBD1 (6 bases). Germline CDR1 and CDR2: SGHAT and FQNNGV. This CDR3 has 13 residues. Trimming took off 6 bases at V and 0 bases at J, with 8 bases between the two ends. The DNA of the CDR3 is TGTGCCAGCAGGAGGACAGTGAACACTGAAGCTTTCTTT. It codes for CASRRTVNTEAFF. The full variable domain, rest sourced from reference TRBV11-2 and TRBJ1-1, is EAGVAQSPRYKIIEKRQSVAFWCNPISGHATLYWYQQILGQGPKLLIQFQNNGVVDDSQLPKDRFSAERLKGVDSTLKIQPAKLEDSAVYLCASRRTVNTEAFFGQGTRLTVV.

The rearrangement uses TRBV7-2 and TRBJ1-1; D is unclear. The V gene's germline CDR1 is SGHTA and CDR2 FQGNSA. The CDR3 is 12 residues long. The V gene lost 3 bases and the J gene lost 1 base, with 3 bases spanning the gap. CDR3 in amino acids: CASSFRNTEAFF. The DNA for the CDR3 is TGTGCCAGCAGCTTTAGGAACACTGAAGCTTTCTTT.

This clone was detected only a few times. CDR3 sequence: CASSLGRAYNEQFF. CDR3 in DNA: TGTGCCAGCAGCTTAGGGCGGGCATACAATGAGCAGTTCTTC. The gene calls are TRBV7-8 and TRBJ2-1; the D gene is possibly TRBD2 (5 bases). The CDR3 is 14 amino acids. Germline V gene sequence: CDR1 SGHVS, CDR2 FQNEAQ. V lost 1 base and J lost 4, with 8 bases in between.

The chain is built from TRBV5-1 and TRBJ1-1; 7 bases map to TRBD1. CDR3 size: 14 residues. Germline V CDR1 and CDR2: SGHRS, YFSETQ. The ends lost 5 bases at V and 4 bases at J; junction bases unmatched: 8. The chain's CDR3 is CASSLDRVGTEAFF. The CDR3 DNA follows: TGCGCCAGCAGTTTAGACAGGGTAGGCACTGAAGCTTTCTTT.

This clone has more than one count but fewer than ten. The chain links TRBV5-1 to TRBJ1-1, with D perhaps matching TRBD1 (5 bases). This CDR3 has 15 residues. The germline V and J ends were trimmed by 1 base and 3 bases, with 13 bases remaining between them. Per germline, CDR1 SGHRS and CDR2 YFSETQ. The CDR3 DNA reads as TGCGCCAGCAGCTTGATGTGGGGCATCGACACTGAAGCTTTCTTT. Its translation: CASSLMWGIDTEAFF.

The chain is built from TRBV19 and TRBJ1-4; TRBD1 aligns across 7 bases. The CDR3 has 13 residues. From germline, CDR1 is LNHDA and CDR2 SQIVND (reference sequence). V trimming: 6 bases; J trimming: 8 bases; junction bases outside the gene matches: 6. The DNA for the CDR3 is TGTGCCAGTAGGGACAGGTCGAAAGAAAAACTGTTTTTT. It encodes CASRDRSKEKLFF.